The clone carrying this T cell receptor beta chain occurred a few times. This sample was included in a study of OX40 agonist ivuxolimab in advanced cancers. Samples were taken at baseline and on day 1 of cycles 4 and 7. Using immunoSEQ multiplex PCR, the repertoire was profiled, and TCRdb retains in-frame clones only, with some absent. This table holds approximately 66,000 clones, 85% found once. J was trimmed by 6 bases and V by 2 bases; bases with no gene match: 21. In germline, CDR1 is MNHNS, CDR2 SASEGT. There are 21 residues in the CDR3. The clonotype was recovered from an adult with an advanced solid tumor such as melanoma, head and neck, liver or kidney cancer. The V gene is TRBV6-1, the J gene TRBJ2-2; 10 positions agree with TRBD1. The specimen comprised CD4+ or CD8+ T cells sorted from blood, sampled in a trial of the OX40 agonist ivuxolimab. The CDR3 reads CASSEPPRSTGGVVRSGELFF. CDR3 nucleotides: TGTGCCAGCAGTGAACCCCCGAGGTCGACAGGGGGCGTAGTGCGGTCCGGGGAGCTGTTTTTT.